This T cell receptor beta chain was recorded in a study of blood T cells in healthy people across ages. The sample holds many counts of this clonotype. Germline CDR1 is MDHEN and CDR2 is SYDVKM. The V gene end was trimmed by 2 bases and the J gene end by 6 bases; junction bases not matched to a gene: 4. The CDR3 extends over 14 amino acids. Through a sample-barcoded 5' primer and a J-beta primer mix, a second PCR was run for 7 to 11 cycles. TCRdb used MiXCR to reprocess the 5' RACE reads, holding one entry per CDR3 protein. This table holds about 930,000 distinct CDR3 sequences, almost 30% found once. A further study also used this sample, focusing on T cells of mothers and their children. That study reports: Every microgram of extracted RNA entered cDNA synthesis, approximately 1.5 ug per 15 ul.

This chain joins TRBV28 and TRBJ1-2; 9 positions agree with TRBD1. Sequenced: blood. The receptor was isolated from a woman aged 35 to 49 in good health. CDR3 in amino acids: CASSLPGTGNGYTF. The CDR3 region has the DNA TGTGCCAGCAGTTTACCCGGGACAGGGAATGGCTACACCTTC.